This TCR beta chain was retrieved from a study of cytomegalovirus exposure and HLA in healthy donors. Looking at the study overall: Ancestry clustering placed around 81% of roughly 400 genotyped donors in the Caucasian-associated cluster.

Overall study findings and caveats: Some TCR beta chains (approximately 180 of them) were listed as cytomegalovirus-associated. Most of the TCR beta V segments (in an earlier analysis) were productive either about 90% or about 30% of the time.

A multiplex PCR was run with 60 Vbeta primers and 13 Jbeta primers. Generated by immunoSEQ multiplex PCR, the TCRdb table keeps only in-frame clones and is missing some. The table includes 150,000 to 190,000 clones, around 75% detected once. All donors participated as healthy donors of bone marrow. Concerning this clone itself: As yet, its antigen is unknown.

V lost 6 bases and J lost 4; bases outside the gene matches: 9. Germline CDR1 is SGDLS and CDR2 is YYNGEE. This CDR3 has 14 residues. This TCR was sampled from a man aged 18 to 35 in good health and CMV-seronegative. The chain recombines TRBV9 with TRBJ2-5, with TRBD2 identical over 7 bases. Sequenced input: PBMCs. CDR3 region: CASTLGGGTETQYF. The CDR3 DNA is TGTGCCAGCACCCTGGGGGGGGGTACAGAGACCCAGTACTTC.